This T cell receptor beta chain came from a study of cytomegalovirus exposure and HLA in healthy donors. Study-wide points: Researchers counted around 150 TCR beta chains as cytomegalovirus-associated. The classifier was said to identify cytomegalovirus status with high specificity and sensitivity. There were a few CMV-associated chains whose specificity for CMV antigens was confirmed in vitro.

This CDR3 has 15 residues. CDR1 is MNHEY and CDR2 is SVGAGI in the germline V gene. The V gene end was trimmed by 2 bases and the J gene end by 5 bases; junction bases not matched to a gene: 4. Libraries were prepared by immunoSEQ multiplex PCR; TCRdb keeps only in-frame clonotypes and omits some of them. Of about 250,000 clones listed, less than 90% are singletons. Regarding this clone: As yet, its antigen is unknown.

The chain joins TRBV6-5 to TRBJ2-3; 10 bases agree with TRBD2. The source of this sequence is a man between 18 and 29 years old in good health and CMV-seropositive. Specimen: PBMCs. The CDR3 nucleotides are TGTGCCAGCAGTTACCTAGCGGGAGTGCAAGATACGCAGTATTTT. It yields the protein CASSYLAGVQDTQYF.